The 17 T cell receptor beta chains below were found in one sample sequenced in a study of T cells in Graves' hyperthyroidism and ophthalmopathy. Authors of the study amplified TCR beta CDR3 regions from RNA transcripts. The primer set for the first-round RT-PCR of the TCR CDR3 was HTBI. TCRdb recomputed calls from the multiplex PCR reads with MiXCR, one row per CDR3 protein. Of about 590,000 distinct CDR3 sequences detected, 13% to 15% appear once; the ten largest clones hold roughly 7%. Material for sequencing was blood. The receptors originated from a woman aged 18-30 years with Graves' ophthalmopathy.

Ten or more counts support this clonotype. The CDR3 loop reads CASSPRDGAYEQYF. Written as DNA, the CDR3 is TGTGCCAGCAGCCCAAGGGACGGGGCCTACGAGCAGTACTTC. V and J are TRBV11-2 and TRBJ2-7; the D gene could be TRBD1 or TRBD2 (5 bases each). This CDR3 comprises 14 residues. CDR1 and CDR2 from the germline V gene are SGHAT and FQNNGV. V was clipped by 5 bases and J by 2 bases, with 13 bases between them.

This clonotype came up many times. This chain uses TRBV7-3 with TRBJ2-2; D not resolved. The germline V and J ends were trimmed by 8 bases and 1 base, with 5 bases remaining between them. The CDR3 is made up of 12 amino acids. Germline CDR1 reads SGHTA; CDR2 reads FQGTGA. The chain's CDR3 is CASQENTGELFF. As DNA, the CDR3 is TGTGCCAGCCAAGAGAACACCGGGGAGCTGTTTTTT.

The chain carries TRBV28 and TRBJ1-5, with D unclear. Germline values: CDR1 MDHEN, CDR2 SYDVKM. The V and J ends lost 5 bases and 5 bases respectively, with 10 bases between them. The CDR3 is made up of 13 amino acids. In DNA form, the CDR3 reads TGTGCCAGCAGTCCCTACATTGATCAGCCCCAGCATTTT. It translates to CASSPYIDQPQHF.

As for this clonotype: This could be a read error, since a much larger clone is one nucleotide away. The chain links TRBV7-3 to TRBJ2-3; TRBD2 matches 9 bases. From germline, CDR1 is SGHTA and CDR2 FQGTGA. V lost 0 bases to trimming and J lost 1 base; unmatched junction nucleotides: 5. CDR3 length: 17 amino acids. CDR3 DNA: TGTGCCAGCAGCTTAACGCTCCAGCGGGGGGGCACAGATACGCAGTATTTT. Translation gives CASSLTLQRGGTDTQYF.

This clonotype was recorded a few times. The gene calls are TRBV24-1 and TRBJ2-1; TRBD2 aligns across 8 bases. The CDR3 covers 19 residues. Germline V gene sequence: CDR1 KGHDR, CDR2 SFDVKD. Germline trimming cut 3 bases from V and 4 bases from J; bases unmatched to any gene: 16. The CDR3: CATSDPHGLAEKMYNEQFF. The DNA of the CDR3 is TGTGCCACCAGTGATCCACACGGACTAGCAGAAAAGATGTACAATGAGCAGTTCTTC.

This clonotype was observed at least ten times. V gene TRBV27 combines with J gene TRBJ1-1; 7 positions match TRBD1. CDR1 is MNHEY and CDR2 is SMNVEV in the germline V gene (reference sequence). The CDR3 extends over 13 amino acids. Trimming at V came to 6 bases and at J to 6 bases, leaving 7 bases not matched to a gene. CDR3 sequence: CASSVTGVPEAFF. The CDR3 DNA follows: TGTGCCAGCAGCGTCACAGGGGTTCCTGAAGCTTTCTTT.

The sample holds a few counts of this clonotype. This chain links TRBV4-1 with TRBJ1-5; perhaps TRBD1 as D (5 bases). Trimming pared 4 bases from V and 0 bases from J, leaving 16 bases between. The CDR3 extends over 17 amino acids. CDR1 is MGHRA, CDR2 YSYEKL, per germline. CDR3 DNA sequence: TGCGCCAGCAGCCGGGGGTTTCCCGGGGCTAGCAATCAGCCCCAGCATTTT. Amino acid sequence: CASSRGFPGASNQPQHF.

This clonotype was seen at least ten times. The rearrangement links TRBV7-2 to TRBJ1-5; D perhaps matches TRBD1 (5 bases). Germline CDR1 is SGHTA and CDR2 is FQGNSA. The CDR3 length is 18 residues. Trimming took 1 base from V and 0 from J, leaving 16 bases between them. The CDR3 loop is CASSLGPRQRYSNQPQHF. The DNA of the CDR3 is TGTGCCAGCAGCTTAGGGCCCCGACAGAGATATAGCAATCAGCCCCAGCATTTT.

Points on this clonotype: A read error may be the cause here, since a much bigger clone is one base away. The chain recombines TRBV28 with TRBJ1-1; D gene unclear. Germline V gene sequence: CDR1 MDHEN, CDR2 SYDVKM. V lost 7 bases and J lost 4, with 13 bases in between. This CDR3 is 13 amino acids long. This chain's CDR3 is CASIRRMSTEAFF. For the CDR3, the DNA is TGTGCCAGCATCAGACGTATGAGCACTGAAGCTTTCTTT.

The rearrangement uses TRBV2 and TRBJ2-5; D is uncertain. Germline lookup yields CDR1 SNHLY and CDR2 FYNNEI. The CDR3 contains 10 residues. V was trimmed by 6 bases and J by 5 bases, leaving 4 bases between them. CDR3: CASRPETQYF. The CDR3 DNA sequence: TGTGCCAGCAGACCCGAGACCCAGTACTTC. The complete variable domain, with remaining parts taken from reference TRBV2 and TRBJ2-5, reads EPEVTQTPSHQVTQMGQEVILRCVPISNHLYFYWYRQILGQKVEFLVSFYNNEISEKSEIFDDQFSVERPDGSNFTLKIRSTKLEDSAMYFCASRPETQYFGPGTRLLVL.

The table lists this clonotype with many counts. The chain employs TRBV28 and TRBJ1-5, with D perhaps TRBD1 (6 bases). CDR1 and CDR2 (germline): MDHEN, SYDVKM. The V end was cut by 6 bases, the J end by 2 bases, with 17 bases between. This CDR3 is built from 16 residues. This chain's CDR3 is CASSMWGAFGNQPQHF. The DNA for the CDR3 is TGTGCCAGCAGCATGTGGGGGGCTTTTGGCAATCAGCCCCAGCATTTT.

In its sample, this clonotype was seen many times. The chain carries TRBV11-2 and TRBJ2-7; maybe TRBD2 (6 bases). Germline V gene sequence: CDR1 SGHAT, CDR2 FQNNGV. The germline V and J ends were trimmed by 5 bases and 6 bases, with 14 bases remaining between them. The CDR3 extends over 13 amino acids. CDR3 DNA: TGTGCCAGCAGCCCATCAGGAGGGCCCGAGCAGTACTTC. Translating gives CASSPSGGPEQYF.

This clonotype was recorded many times. The rearrangement uses TRBV4-1 and TRBJ2-1; no clear D. The DNA matches TRBJ2-7 better at its end, which makes the J call doubtful. CDR1 and CDR2 from the germline V gene are MGHRA and YSYEKL. The CDR3 has 13 amino acids. CDR3 coding DNA: TGCGCCAGCAGCAAACGAGACTCTAATGAGCAGTACTTC. This translates into CASSKRDSNEQYF.

In this sample, this clonotype turned up many times. The chain uses TRBV11-2 and TRBJ2-7, with D uncertain. Germline V gene data show CDR1 as SGHAT and CDR2 as FQNNGV. Trimming stripped 7 bases from V and 5 bases from J, with 15 bases between. The CDR3 contains 13 residues. This chain's CDR3 is CASTTSESHEQYF. As DNA, the CDR3 is TGTGCCAGCACCACCTCTGAAAGCCACGAGCAGTACTTC.

In its sample, this clonotype was seen a few times. This chain connects TRBV19 to TRBJ1-5, with no clear D. CDR1 LNHDA and CDR2 SQIVND come from the germline V gene (reference sequence). V shed 3 bases and J shed 0 bases, with 9 bases lying between them. The CDR3 runs to 15 residues. CDR3 nucleotide sequence: TGTGCCAGTAGTATTGGCAACCGTAGCAATCAGCCCCAGCATTTT. Protein sequence: CASSIGNRSNQPQHF.

This clonotype occurred many times. The chain has TRBV11-2 and TRBJ1-1; 7 bases line up with TRBD1. The CDR3 covers 13 residues. V gave up 1 base and J gave up 8 bases; unmatched junction bases: 4. Germline V gene lookup returns CDR1 SGHAT and CDR2 FQNNGV. CDR3 nucleotides: TGTGCCAGCAGCTTAGGATGGGGACAGGAAGCTTTCTTT. This translates into CASSLGWGQEAFF.

This clonotype was counted ten times or more. The V and J genes are TRBV27 and TRBJ2-7; 7 bases are a match to TRBD2. The CDR3 sequence is 15 residues long. The V and J ends lost 2 bases and 2 bases, in that order; junction bases with no gene match: 6. The germline V gene has CDR1 MNHEY and CDR2 SMNVEV (reference sequence). In DNA, the CDR3 is TGTGCCAGCAGTTTACTGGTAGCGGGCACCTACGAGCAGTACTTC. Protein: CASSLLVAGTYEQYF.